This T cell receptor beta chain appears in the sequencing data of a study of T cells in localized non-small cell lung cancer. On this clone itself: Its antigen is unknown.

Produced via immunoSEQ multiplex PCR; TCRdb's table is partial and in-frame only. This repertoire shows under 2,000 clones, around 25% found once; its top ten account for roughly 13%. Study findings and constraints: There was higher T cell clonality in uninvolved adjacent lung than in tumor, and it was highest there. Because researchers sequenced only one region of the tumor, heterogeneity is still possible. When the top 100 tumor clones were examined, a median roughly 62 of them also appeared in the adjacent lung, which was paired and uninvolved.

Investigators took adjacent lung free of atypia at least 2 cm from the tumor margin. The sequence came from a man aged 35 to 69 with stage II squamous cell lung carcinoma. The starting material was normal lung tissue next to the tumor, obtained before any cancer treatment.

The CDR3 region is CSVEEGWVVSNEQFF. DNA for the CDR3: TGCAGCGTTGAAGAAGGCTGGGTAGTCTCGAATGAGCAGTTCTTC. The chain joins TRBV29-1 to TRBJ2-1; D call uncertain. Trimming removed 0 bases from V and 7 bases from J, with 16 bases in between. The CDR3 length is 15 residues. The germline V gene has CDR1 SQVTM and CDR2 ANQGSEA.